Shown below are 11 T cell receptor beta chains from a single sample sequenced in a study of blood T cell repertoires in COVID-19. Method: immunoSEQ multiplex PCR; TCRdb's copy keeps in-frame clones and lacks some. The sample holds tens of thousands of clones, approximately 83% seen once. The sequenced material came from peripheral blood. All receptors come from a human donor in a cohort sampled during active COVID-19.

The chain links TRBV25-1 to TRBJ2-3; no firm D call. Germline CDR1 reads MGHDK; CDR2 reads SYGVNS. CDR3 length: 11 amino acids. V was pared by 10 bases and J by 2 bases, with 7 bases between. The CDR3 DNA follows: TGTGCCACCGGTACCACAGATACGCAGTATTTT. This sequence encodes CATGTTDTQYF.

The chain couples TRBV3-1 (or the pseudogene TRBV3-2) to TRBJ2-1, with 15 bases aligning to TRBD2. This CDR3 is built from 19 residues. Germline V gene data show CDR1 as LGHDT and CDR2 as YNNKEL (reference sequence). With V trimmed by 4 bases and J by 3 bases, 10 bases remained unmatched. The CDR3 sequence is CASSRRTSGGAQFYNEQFF. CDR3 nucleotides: TGTGCCAGCAGCCGTCGGACTAGCGGGGGGGCCCAGTTCTACAATGAGCAGTTCTTC.

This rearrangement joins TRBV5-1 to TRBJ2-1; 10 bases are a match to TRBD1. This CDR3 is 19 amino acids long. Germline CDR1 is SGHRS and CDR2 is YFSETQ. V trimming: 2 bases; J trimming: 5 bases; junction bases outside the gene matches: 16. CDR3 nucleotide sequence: TGCGCCAGCAGCTTACGATCGACCGGGACAGGGGACCCGAACAATGAGCAGTTCTTC. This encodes CASSLRSTGTGDPNNEQFF.

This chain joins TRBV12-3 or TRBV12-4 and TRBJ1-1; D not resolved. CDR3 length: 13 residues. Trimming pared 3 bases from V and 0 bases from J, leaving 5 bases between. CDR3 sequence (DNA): TGTGCCAGCAGTTTTACAGTGAACACTGAAGCTTTCTTT. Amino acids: CASSFTVNTEAFF.

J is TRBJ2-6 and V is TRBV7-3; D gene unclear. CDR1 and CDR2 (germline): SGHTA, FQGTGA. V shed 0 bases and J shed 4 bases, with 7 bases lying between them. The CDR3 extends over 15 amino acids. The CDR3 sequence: CASSLTGPGANVLTF. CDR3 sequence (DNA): TGTGCCAGCAGCTTAACTGGGCCCGGGGCCAACGTCCTGACTTTC.

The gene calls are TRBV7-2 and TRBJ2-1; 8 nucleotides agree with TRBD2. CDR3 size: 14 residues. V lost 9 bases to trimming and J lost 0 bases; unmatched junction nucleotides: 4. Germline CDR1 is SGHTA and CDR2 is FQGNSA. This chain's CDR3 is CARAGGDSYNEQFF. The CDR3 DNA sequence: TGTGCCAGGGCCGGGGGGGACTCCTACAATGAGCAGTTCTTC. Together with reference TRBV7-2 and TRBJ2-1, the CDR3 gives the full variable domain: GAGVSQSPSNKVTEKGKDVELRCDPISGHTALYWYRQSLGQGLEFLIYFQGNSAPDKSGLPSDRFSAERTGGSVSTLTIQRTQQEDSAVYLCARAGGDSYNEQFFGPGTRLTVL.

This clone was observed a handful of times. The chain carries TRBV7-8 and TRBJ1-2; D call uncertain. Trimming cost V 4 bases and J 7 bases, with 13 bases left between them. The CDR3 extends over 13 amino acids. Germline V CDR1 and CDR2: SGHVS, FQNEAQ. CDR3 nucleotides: TGTGCCAGCAGCTCGACAAGCCTCTCTGGCTACACCTTC. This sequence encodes CASSSTSLSGYTF.

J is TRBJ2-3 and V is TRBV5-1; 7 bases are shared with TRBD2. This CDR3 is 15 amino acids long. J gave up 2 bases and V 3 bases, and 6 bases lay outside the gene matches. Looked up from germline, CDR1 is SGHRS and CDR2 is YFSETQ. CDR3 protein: CASSSGTKNTDTQYF. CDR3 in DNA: TGCGCCAGCAGCTCCGGGACTAAGAACACAGATACGCAGTATTTT. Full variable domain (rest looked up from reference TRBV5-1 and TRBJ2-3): KAGVTQTPRYLIKTRGQQVTLSCSPISGHRSVSWYQQTPGQGLQFLFEYFSETQRNKGNFPGRFSGRQFSNSRSEMNVSTLELGDSALYLCASSSGTKNTDTQYFGPGTRLTVL.

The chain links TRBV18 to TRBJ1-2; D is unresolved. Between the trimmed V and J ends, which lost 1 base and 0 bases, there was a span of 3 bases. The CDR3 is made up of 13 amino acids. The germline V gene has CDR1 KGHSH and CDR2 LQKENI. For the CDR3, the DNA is TGTGCCAGCTCACCACGCGCTAACTATGGCTACACCTTC. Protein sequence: CASSPRANYGYTF.

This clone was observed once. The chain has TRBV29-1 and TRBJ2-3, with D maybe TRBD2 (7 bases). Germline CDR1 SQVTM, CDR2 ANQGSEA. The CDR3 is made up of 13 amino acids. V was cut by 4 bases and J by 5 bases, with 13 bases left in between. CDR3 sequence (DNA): TGCAGCGTTGGCGGGGGCGCCGGAGATACGCAGTATTTT. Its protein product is CSVGGGAGDTQYF.

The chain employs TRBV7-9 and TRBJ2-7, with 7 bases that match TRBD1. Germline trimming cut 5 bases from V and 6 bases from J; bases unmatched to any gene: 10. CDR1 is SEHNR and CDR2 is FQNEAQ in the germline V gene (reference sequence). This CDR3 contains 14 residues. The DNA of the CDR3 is TGTGCCAGCAGCCCCGAGCCAGGGGGAGCCGAGCAGTACTTC. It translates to CASSPEPGGAEQYF.